A selection of T cell receptor beta chains follows, all from one sample in a study of blood T cell repertoires in COVID-19. Libraries were prepared by immunoSEQ multiplex PCR; TCRdb keeps only in-frame clonotypes and omits some of them. The profile shows about 51,000 clones, about 86% of them singletons. Material for sequencing was peripheral blood. The receptors were sampled from a man aged 55 to 69 with acute or convalescent COVID-19. Each CDR3 is given with its conserved first and last residue. Fields, in order: D gene, clone size, J gene, CDR3 length, V gene, CDR3 protein, CDR3 DNA. A D gene is named only where the DNA matches it firmly. The size entry is marked missing in some rows and otherwise reads once, few, many or a size class.

TRBD2	-	TRBJ2-1	16	TRBV24-1	CATDQGGLAGGHEQFF	TGTGCCACCGACCAGGGAGGACTAGCGGGGGGGCATGAGCAGTTCTTC
TRBD1	-	TRBJ2-6	19	TRBV28	CASSSGQGVFGSGANVLTF	TGTGCCAGCAGTTCTGGACAGGGGGTCTTCGGCTCTGGGGCCAACGTCCTGACTTTC
TRBD1	-	TRBJ2-7	15	TRBV5-6	CASSLQQGANSEQYF	TGTGCCAGCAGCTTGCAGCAGGGGGCAAATAGCGAGCAGTACTTC
-	-	TRBJ1-2	13	TRBV10-2	CASSEMRNYGYTF	TGCGCCAGCAGTGAGATGCGTAACTATGGCTACACCTTC
-	-	TRBJ1-1	14	TRBV10-2	CASSENPGNTEAFF	TGCGCCAGCAGTGAGAACCCGGGGAACACTGAAGCTTTCTTT
TRBD2	-	TRBJ2-2	14	TRBV29-1	CSVAPGGNTGELFF	TGCAGCGTTGCTCCGGGAGGGAACACCGGGGAGCTGTTTTTT
TRBD2	-	TRBJ2-7	14	TRBV5-4	CASSLGGRNYEQYF	TGTGCCAGCAGCTTAGGCGGGAGAAACTACGAGCAGTACTTC
-	-	TRBJ1-1	15	TRBV7-2	CASSPFGGRNTEAFF	TGTGCCAGCAGCCCATTCGGGGGACGAAACACTGAAGCTTTCTTT
-	few	TRBJ1-6	16	TRBV5-4	CASSPGSSSYNSPLHF	TGTGCCAGCAGCCCCGGTAGTAGCTCCTATAATTCACCCCTCCACTTT
TRBD1	-	TRBJ1-3	18	TRBV19	CASSFPPGTVRSGNTIYF	TGTGCCAGTAGTTTCCCCCCCGGGACAGTACGCTCTGGAAACACCATATATTTT
TRBD2	-	TRBJ2-1	17	TRBV28	CASSFRGAGVRRNEQFF	TGTGCCAGCAGTTTCCGTGGCGCGGGAGTTCGTCGCAATGAGCAGTTCTTC
TRBD2	-	TRBJ2-5	19	TRBV3-1/TRBV3-2	CASSQDPAGELMLKETQYF	TGTGCCAGCAGCCAAGACCCAGCGGGAGAGCTTATGCTAAAAGAGACCCAGTACTTC
TRBD1	-	TRBJ2-5	13	TRBV10-1	CASSDRGSETQYF	TGCGCCAGCAGCGACAGGGGTTCGGAGACCCAGTACTTC
-	once	TRBJ2-5	13	TRBV7-9	CASSLSGQETQYF	TGTGCCAGCAGCTTAAGCGGGCAAGAGACCCAGTACTTC
TRBD1	few	TRBJ2-7	13	TRBV7-3	CASSPSPGGEQYF	TGTGCCAGCAGCCCCTCCCCAGGGGGCGAGCAGTACTTC
-	-	TRBJ2-7	14	TRBV7-6	CASSTRQSPYEQYF	TGTGCCAGCAGCACCAGACAGTCTCCCTACGAGCAGTACTTC
-	-	TRBJ1-1	15	TRBV27	CASSPTTAPRTEAFF	TGTGCCAGCAGTCCCACGACTGCGCCGCGCACTGAAGCTTTCTTT
-	-	TRBJ2-7	13	TRBV10-3	CAISVEGSYEQYF	TGTGCCATCAGTGTGGAGGGGAGTTACGAGCAGTACTTC
TRBD1	-	TRBJ1-6	15	TRBV6-5	CASSLRDSPNSPLHF	TGTGCCAGCAGCCTCCGGGACAGCCCCAATTCACCCCTCCACTTT
TRBD2	-	TRBJ2-2	16	TRBV2	CASRTPGRGGLGELFF	TGTGCCAGCAGGACCCCTGGGCGGGGGGGCCTCGGGGAGCTGTTTTTT
-	-	TRBJ1-5	15	TRBV7-9	CASSESPGANQPQHF	TGTGCCAGCAGCGAGTCACCAGGGGCCAATCAGCCCCAGCATTTT
TRBD1	-	TRBJ2-3	15	TRBV13	CASSLGDRAADTQYF	TGTGCCAGCAGCTTGGGGGACAGGGCGGCAGATACGCAGTATTTT
TRBD1	-	TRBJ1-1	13	TRBV18	CASSGDRNTEAFF	TGTGCCAGCTCAGGGGACAGAAACACTGAAGCTTTCTTT
TRBD1	once	TRBJ2-7	17	TRBV4-1	CASSQPIRQGRDYEQYF	TGCGCCAGCAGCCAACCCATCCGACAGGGAAGGGACTACGAGCAGTACTTC
-	once	TRBJ2-5	15	TRBV11-2	CASSPTQGGRETQYF	TGTGCCAGCAGCCCAACCCAGGGGGGTAGGGAGACCCAGTACTTC
TRBD1	-	TRBJ2-2	18	TRBV18	CASSPQPPGQGVTGELFF	TGTGCCAGCTCACCTCAACCGCCGGGACAGGGGGTCACCGGGGAGCTGTTTTTT
TRBD2	-	TRBJ2-7	16	TRBV4-2	CASSQDLAGGPGEQYF	TGTGCCAGCAGCCAAGATCTTGCGGGAGGGCCAGGCGAGCAGTACTTC
TRBD1	-	TRBJ1-3	16	TRBV19	CASSIGTGATGNTIYF	TGTGCCAGTAGTATTGGGACAGGGGCGACTGGAAACACCATATATTTT
TRBD2	-	TRBJ2-1	20	TRBV6-6	CASSPHWTSERGVSYNEQFF	TGTGCCAGCAGTCCGCACTGGACTAGCGAGAGGGGGGTATCCTACAATGAGCAGTTCTTC
-	-	TRBJ2-7	13	TRBV1	CTSSPQQGREQYF	TGCACCAGCAGCCCCCAACAGGGCCGCGAGCAGTACTTC
-	once	TRBJ2-1	12	TRBV2	CAREKQGSEQFF	TGTGCCAGGGAGAAACAGGGAAGTGAGCAGTTCTTC
TRBD1	-	TRBJ1-2	13	TRBV27	CASSQTGNYGYTF	TGTGCCAGCAGTCAGACAGGGAACTATGGCTACACCTTC